The present entry profiles one T cell receptor beta chain with its context. The CDR3 contains 13 residues. Per germline, CDR1 LNHDA and CDR2 SQIVND (reference sequence). With 0 bases removed from V and 7 bases from J, the gap between germline ends came to 7 bases. Here immunoSEQ multiplex PCR was the method, and the copy in TCRdb shows in-frame clones only, minus some. Seen here are around 190,000 clones, about four fifths observed once, and the top ten hold more than 5.5%. The data originate from a study of blood T cell repertoires in COVID-19. The origin of this receptor is a human donor in a cohort sampled during active COVID-19. Sample: peripheral blood. The V gene is TRBV19, the J gene TRBJ1-3; no definite D call. The CDR3 nucleotides are TGTGCCAGTAGTATAGATCTATGGAACACCATATATTTT. As protein: CASSIDLWNTIYF. The complete variable domain, with remaining parts taken from reference TRBV19 and TRBJ1-3, reads DGGITQSPKYLFRKEGQNVTLSCEQNLNHDAMYWYRQDPGQGLRLIYYSQIVNDFQKGDIAEGYSVSREKKESFPLTVTSAQKNPTAFYLCASSIDLWNTIYFGEGSWLTVV.